The 32 T cell receptor beta chains listed next were all sequenced from one sample in a study of beta chain features in type 1 diabetes. General study points: Among patients with Type 1 diabetes, TCRB CDR3s were moderately but significantly shorter in every one of the four CD4+ subsets.

Reverse transcribing all isolated RNA meant expressed TCRB transcripts were sequenced. The assay was immunoSEQ multiplex PCR, and TCRdb's table has in-frame clones only and misses some. The sample includes 200,000 to 300,000 clones, roughly 21% of them seen just once. These receptors have no identified antigens. Sequenced material: naive CD4+ T cells from blood. The receptors originated from a woman aged 40 to 50 with type 1 diabetes.

The chain couples TRBV7-2 to TRBJ2-7; 13 nucleotides agree with TRBD2. The J segment lost 4 bases and the V segment lost 6 bases, leaving 6 bases of the junction unmatched. Germline V gene sequence: CDR1 SGHTA, CDR2 FQGNSA. This CDR3 comprises 15 residues. The CDR3 coding sequence is TGTGCCAGCAGGCAGGCACTAGCGGGAGGGTACGAGCAGTACTTC. Translated: CASRQALAGGYEQYF.

The rearrangement uses TRBV29-1 and TRBJ1-1, with a weak D call TRBD1 (6 bases). Germline assignment: CDR1 SQVTM and CDR2 ANQGSEA. The CDR3 loop spans 13 amino acids. V lost 7 bases to trimming and J lost 2 bases, with 14 bases between them. CDR3 DNA sequence: TGCAGCGCTTCCCTACAGGGTAACACTGAAGCTTTCTTT. Translating gives CSASLQGNTEAFF.

In this sample, this clone turned up a few times. The V gene is TRBV6-5, the J gene TRBJ2-2; 7 bases are shared with TRBD2. This CDR3 comprises 16 residues. V trimming: 1 base; J trimming: 7 bases; junction bases outside the gene matches: 9. The germline V gene encodes CDR1 MNHEY and CDR2 SVGAGI. For the CDR3, the DNA is TGTGCCAGCAGTTACTTGGGTGATAGGGAGGGCGGGGAGCTGTTTTTT. Protein sequence: CASSYLGDREGGELFF.

The V call is TRBV29-1, the J call TRBJ2-7; D is possibly TRBD1 (6 bases). This CDR3 contains 14 residues. The V gene's germline CDR1 is SQVTM and CDR2 ANQGSEA. With 4 bases removed from V and 0 bases from J, the gap between germline ends came to 13 bases. The CDR3: CSVVVQGPSYEQYF. CDR3 bases: TGCAGCGTTGTAGTACAGGGTCCCTCCTACGAGCAGTACTTC.

V is TRBV4-3 and J is TRBJ2-1; TRBD2 agrees at 11 bases. J was trimmed by 1 base and V by 1 base; bases with no gene match: 9. Looked up from germline, CDR1 is LGHNA and CDR2 is YSLEER. This CDR3 spans 19 amino acids. CDR3 DNA sequence: TGCGCCAGCAGCCAAGTTCCTAGCGGGAGGCTAGGATCCTACAATGAGCAGTTCTTC. It specifies CASSQVPSGRLGSYNEQFF.

The rearrangement uses TRBV9 and TRBJ2-6, with D perhaps matching TRBD1 (6 bases). Germline-derived CDR1 and CDR2 are SGDLS and YYNGEE. Trimming pared 4 bases from V and 0 bases from J, leaving 11 bases between. The CDR3 loop spans 16 amino acids. CDR3 region: CASSLQGNSGANVLTF. CDR3 coding DNA: TGTGCCAGCAGCCTACAGGGAAACTCTGGGGCCAACGTCCTGACTTTC. The variable domain in full, completed from reference TRBV9 and TRBJ2-6, reads DSGVTQTPKHLITATGQRVTLRCSPRSGDLSVYWYQQSLDQGLQFLIQYYNGEERAKGNILERFSAQQFPDLHSELNLSSLELGDSALYFCASSLQGNSGANVLTFGAGSRLTVL.

The chain uses TRBV18 and TRBJ2-3, with TRBD1 identical over 9 bases. CDR3 length: 14 residues. Germline V CDR1 and CDR2: KGHSH, LQKENI. The J segment lost 7 bases and the V segment lost 3 bases, leaving 5 bases of the junction unmatched. CDR3 protein: CASSPGTGRNTQYF. The CDR3 DNA reads as TGTGCCAGCTCACCTGGGACAGGGAGGAATACGCAGTATTTT.

This clone turned up a few times. The chain employs TRBV7-9 and TRBJ2-1; tentatively, D is TRBD1 (6 bases). The V end lost 5 bases, the J end lost 4 bases, and 18 bases lay between the germline ends. CDR3 length: 16 amino acids. CDR1 is SEHNR, CDR2 FQNEAQ, per germline (reference sequence). As DNA, the CDR3 is TGTGCCAGCAGCCCAGTCCCTCTGGACAGATACAATGAGCAGTTCTTC. As protein: CASSPVPLDRYNEQFF.

The rearrangement links TRBV9 to TRBJ2-7, with a possible D match to TRBD2 (6 bases). This CDR3 spans 11 amino acids. The V gene lost 7 bases and the J gene lost 5 bases, with 10 bases spanning the gap. Germline CDR1 SGDLS, CDR2 YYNGEE. The CDR3 region is CASSGGDEQYF. The CDR3 nucleotides read TGTGCCAGCTCCGGAGGGGACGAGCAGTACTTC. Full variable domain (rest looked up from reference TRBV9 and TRBJ2-7): DSGVTQTPKHLITATGQRVTLRCSPRSGDLSVYWYQQSLDQGLQFLIQYYNGEERAKGNILERFSAQQFPDLHSELNLSSLELGDSALYFCASSGGDEQYFGPGTRLTVT.

This clone was seen only a few times. The chain links TRBV7-2 to TRBJ1-5, with D uncertain. V was shortened by 4 bases and J by 7 bases, with 14 bases between the two germline ends. The germline V gene encodes CDR1 SGHTA and CDR2 FQGNSA. The CDR3 is 14 amino acids. Here the CDR3 DNA reads TGTGCCAGCAGCTCGGGAGTTATCGAACAGCCCCAGCATTTT. Its translation is CASSSGVIEQPQHF.

The rearrangement uses TRBV5-8 and TRBJ2-7; a weak D match, TRBD1 (5 bases). Germline CDR1 and CDR2: SGHTS and YDEGEE. The CDR3 has 15 amino acids. The V end lost 6 bases, the J end lost 1 base, and 17 bases lay between the germline ends. The CDR3 region has the DNA TGTGCCAGCATCCTCCCAGGGCTGGGGTCCTACGAGCAGTACTTC. Translated, it gives CASILPGLGSYEQYF.

The chain carries TRBV7-2 and TRBJ1-1; D ambiguous. V was trimmed by 3 bases and J by 0 bases, leaving 11 bases between them. From germline, CDR1 is SGHTA and CDR2 FQGNSA. The CDR3 has 15 residues. The CDR3 is CASSFSRGMNTEAFF. CDR3 DNA: TGTGCCAGCAGCTTTTCCCGGGGAATGAACACTGAAGCTTTCTTT.

The J gene is TRBJ1-1, the V gene TRBV30; D might be TRBD1 (5 bases). This CDR3 is built from 12 residues. V dropped 3 bases and J dropped 5 bases, with 10 bases sitting between them. Germline CDR1 GTSNPN, CDR2 SVGIG (reference sequence). The DNA for the CDR3 is TGTGCCTGGAGGTCGGGGGGGACTGAAGCTTTCTTT. Protein sequence: CAWRSGGTEAFF.

The V gene is TRBV7-9, the J gene TRBJ2-2; weak D call: TRBD1 (6 bases). V lost 5 bases and J lost 2, with 12 bases in between. The CDR3 extends over 15 amino acids. Germline V gives CDR1 SEHNR, CDR2 FQNEAQ (reference sequence). CDR3 region: CASSLDRFNTGELFF. The CDR3 nucleotides are TGTGCCAGCAGCCTGGACAGATTCAACACCGGGGAGCTGTTTTTT.

The chain is built from TRBV6-5 and TRBJ1-5; TRBD1 might be the D (5 bases). From germline, CDR1 is MNHEY and CDR2 SVGAGI. Trimming left V 6 bases short and J 5 bases short, with 14 bases between. This CDR3 spans 14 amino acids. As DNA, the CDR3 is TGTGCCAGCAGGCGGAGGGGACGAGATCAGCCCCAGCATTTT. Protein: CASRRRGRDQPQHF.

There are a few counts of this clone. The CDR3 loop reads CASSLGQGEYQETQYF. In DNA, the CDR3 is TGTGCCAGCAGCTTAGGGCAGGGCGAGTACCAAGAGACCCAGTACTTC. The rearrangement joins TRBV7-9 to TRBJ2-5; a possible D gene is TRBD1 (5 bases). CDR1 and CDR2 from the germline V gene are SEHNR and FQNEAQ (reference sequence). Trimming pared 1 base from V and 0 bases from J, leaving 12 bases between. The CDR3 length is 16 residues. Full variable domain (rest looked up from reference TRBV7-9 and TRBJ2-5): DTGVSQNPRHKITKRGQNVTFRCDPISEHNRLYWYRQTLGQGPEFLTYFQNEAQLEKSRLLSDRFSAERPKGSFSTLEIQRTEQGDSAMYLCASSLGQGEYQETQYFGPGTRLLVL.

The rearrangement uses TRBV4-3 and TRBJ2-3; 8 bases are shared with TRBD2. CDR3 length: 17 amino acids. The V gene's germline CDR1 is LGHNA and CDR2 YSLEER. The J segment lost 4 bases and the V segment lost 0 bases, leaving 9 bases of the junction unmatched. This chain's CDR3 is CASSQDPLRGRSDTQYF. CDR3 DNA sequence: TGCGCCAGCAGCCAAGATCCCCTTCGCGGGAGGTCAGATACGCAGTATTTT.

This clone was seen a handful of times. J is TRBJ2-5 and V is TRBV6-6; D gene ambiguous. V was pared by 2 bases and J by 4 bases, with 2 bases between. Germline V gene sequence: CDR1 MNHNY, CDR2 SVGAGI (reference sequence). This CDR3 spans 11 amino acids. The DNA of the CDR3 is TGTGCCAGCAGTTACCGAGAGACCCAGTACTTC. Encoded protein: CASSYRETQYF.

This clone was picked up a small number of times. J is TRBJ2-3 and V is TRBV9; perhaps TRBD2 as D (5 bases). Between the trimmed V and J ends, which lost 2 bases and 4 bases, there was a span of 11 bases. The length of the CDR3 is 14 residues. Germline V gives CDR1 SGDLS, CDR2 YYNGEE. Here the CDR3 DNA reads TGTGCCAGCAGCGTGCTAGCTAGATCAGATACGCAGTATTTT. It encodes CASSVLARSDTQYF.

This clone appeared a few times. The chain employs TRBV2 and TRBJ1-1; a weak D match, TRBD1 (5 bases). The CDR3 spans 12 residues. Germline CDR1 and CDR2: SNHLY and FYNNEI. Trimming shortened V by 2 bases and J by 10 bases, and 11 bases separated the two germline ends. The DNA of the CDR3 is TGTGCCAGCAGTGAAACAGGTCTTCCAGCTTTCTTT. Residues: CASSETGLPAFF.

This clone was counted between two and nine times. The chain joins TRBV10-3 to TRBJ1-1; TRBD1 might be the D (6 bases). The CDR3 has 15 residues. V was trimmed by 6 bases and J by 1 base, leaving 15 bases between them. Germline V CDR1 and CDR2: ENHRY, SYGVKD. The CDR3, as DNA: TGTGCCATCAGGCCACAGGGCGGGCGGAACACTGAAGCTTTCTTT. This translates into CAIRPQGGRNTEAFF.

This clone was observed a handful of times. The chain carries TRBV2 and TRBJ2-5; tentatively, D is TRBD2 (6 bases). The CDR3 runs 15 residues. CDR1 and CDR2 (germline): SNHLY, FYNNEI. The germline V and J ends were trimmed by 2 bases and 5 bases, with 15 bases remaining between them. In DNA form, the CDR3 reads TGTGCCAGCAGTGAAAGACCCCGGGGGAAGGAGACCCAGTACTTC. Protein sequence: CASSERPRGKETQYF.

The gene calls are TRBV14 and TRBJ2-7; 12 bases match TRBD2. Germline assignment: CDR1 SGHDN and CDR2 FVKESK. The CDR3 totals 14 residues. With V trimmed by 4 bases and J by 4 bases, 2 bases remained unmatched. This CDR3 is CASSRTSGAYEQYF. As DNA, the CDR3 is TGTGCCAGCAGCCGGACTAGCGGGGCATACGAGCAGTACTTC.

Here the CDR3 reads CASSSGLAGGTGDTQYF. In DNA form, the CDR3 reads TGTGCCAGCAGCTCGGGACTAGCGGGGGGGACGGGTGATACGCAGTATTTT. The chain combines TRBV7-3 with TRBJ2-3; 16 nucleotides agree with TRBD2. In germline, CDR1 is SGHTA, CDR2 FQGTGA. This CDR3 region has 17 residues. Germline trimming cut 4 bases from V and 6 bases from J; bases unmatched to any gene: 7. Full variable domain (rest looked up from reference TRBV7-3 and TRBJ2-3): GAGVSQTPSNKVTEKGKYVELRCDPISGHTALYWYRQSLGQGPEFLIYFQGTGAADDSGLPNDRFFAVRPEGSVSTLKIQRTERGDSAVYLCASSSGLAGGTGDTQYFGPGTRLTVL.

The chain joins TRBV4-3 to TRBJ2-7, with TRBD2 matching 8 bases. The germline gives CDR1 LGHNA, CDR2 YSLEER. The CDR3 is made up of 16 amino acids. The V segment lost 0 bases and the J segment 2 bases; nucleotides outside the gene matches: 6. CDR3 amino acids: CASSQELSGDTYEQYF. The DNA of the CDR3 is TGCGCCAGCAGCCAAGAGCTTAGCGGGGACACCTACGAGCAGTACTTC.

This chain uses TRBV7-2 with TRBJ2-7; 8 bases align to TRBD1. Germline lookup yields CDR1 SGHTA and CDR2 FQGNSA. V shed 6 bases and J 7 bases; nucleotides not matched to a gene: 11. The CDR3 is 14 residues long. The CDR3 nucleotides are TGTGCCAGCAGTATTCGGACAGGGCCGGAGGAGCAGTACTTC. This translates into CASSIRTGPEEQYF. The full variable domain, its missing parts supplied by reference TRBV7-2 and TRBJ2-7, is GAGVSQSPSNKVTEKGKDVELRCDPISGHTALYWYRQSLGQGLEFLIYFQGNSAPDKSGLPSDRFSAERTGGSVSTLTIQRTQQEDSAVYLCASSIRTGPEEQYFGPGTRLTVT.

This chain links TRBV9 with TRBJ1-2; D may be TRBD1 (6 bases). The CDR3 contains 13 residues. Trimming stripped 5 bases from V and 2 bases from J, with 10 bases between. CDR1 and CDR2 from the germline V gene are SGDLS and YYNGEE. The DNA for the CDR3 is TGTGCCAGCAGTTTGGACAGCAACTATGGCTACACCTTC. It is translated as CASSLDSNYGYTF.

This sequence joins TRBV18 and TRBJ2-7; tentative D call: TRBD2 (5 bases). Germline V lookup: CDR1 KGHSH, CDR2 LQKENI. V lost 5 bases and J 2 bases, leaving 10 bases between the germline ends. The CDR3 is 13 residues long. The CDR3 loop is CASSSREPYEQYF. As DNA, the CDR3 is TGTGCCAGCTCATCCCGGGAACCCTACGAGCAGTACTTC.

The rearrangement uses TRBV30 and TRBJ2-2, with 7 bases identical to TRBD1. The V segment lost 3 bases and the J segment 6 bases; nucleotides outside the gene matches: 4. From germline, CDR1 is GTSNPN and CDR2 SVGIG (reference sequence). The CDR3 contains 13 residues. Here the CDR3 reads CAWSPTGSGELFF. As DNA, the CDR3 is TGTGCCTGGAGCCCGACAGGGTCCGGGGAGCTGTTTTTT.

This clone showed up just once. This chain uses TRBV4-1 with TRBJ2-7; 9 nucleotides match TRBD1. The germline V gene encodes CDR1 MGHRA and CDR2 YSYEKL. V lost 2 bases to trimming and J lost 5 bases; unmatched junction nucleotides: 13. This CDR3 has 17 amino acids. CDR3 region: CASSQFFTGTGRNEQYF. The CDR3 DNA is TGCGCCAGCAGCCAATTCTTTACCGGGACAGGGCGTAACGAGCAGTACTTC.

J is TRBJ1-1 and V is TRBV15; 10 bases map to TRBD1. V lost 0 bases and J lost 5; bases outside the gene matches: 6. Looked up from germline, CDR1 is LNHNV and CDR2 is YYDKDF (reference sequence). The length of the CDR3 is 16 residues. The CDR3 DNA is TGTGCCACCAGCAGAGATCGGGGACAGGGGAGAACTGAAGCTTTCTTT. Translating gives CATSRDRGQGRTEAFF.

The chain couples TRBV7-8 to TRBJ1-5; 9 nucleotides match TRBD1. Germline loops: CDR1 SGHVS, CDR2 FQNEAQ. The trim removed 0 bases at V and 4 bases at J, leaving 4 bases unmatched. This CDR3 comprises 16 residues. The DNA of the CDR3 is TGTGCCAGCAGCTTAGCTTTGGGACAGGGAAATCAGCCCCAGCATTTT. This encodes CASSLALGQGNQPQHF.